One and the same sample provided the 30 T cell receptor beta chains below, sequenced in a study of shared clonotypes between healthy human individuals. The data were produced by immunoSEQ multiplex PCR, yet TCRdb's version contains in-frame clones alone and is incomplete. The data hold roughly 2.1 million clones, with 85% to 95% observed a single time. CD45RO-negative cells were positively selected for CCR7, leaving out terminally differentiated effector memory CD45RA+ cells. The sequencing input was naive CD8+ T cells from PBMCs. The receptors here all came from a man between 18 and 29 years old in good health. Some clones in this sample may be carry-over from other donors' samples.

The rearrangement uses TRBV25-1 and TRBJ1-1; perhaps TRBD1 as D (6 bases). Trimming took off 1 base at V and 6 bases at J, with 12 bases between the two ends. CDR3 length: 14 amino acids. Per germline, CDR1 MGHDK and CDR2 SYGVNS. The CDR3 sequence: CASSELLRGSEAFF. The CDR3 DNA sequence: TGTGCCAGCAGTGAATTGCTCAGGGGATCTGAAGCTTTCTTT.

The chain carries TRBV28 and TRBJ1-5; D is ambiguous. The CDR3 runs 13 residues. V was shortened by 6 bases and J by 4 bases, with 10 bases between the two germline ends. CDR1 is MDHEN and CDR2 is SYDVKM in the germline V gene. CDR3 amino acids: CASSILRNQPQHF. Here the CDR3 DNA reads TGTGCCAGCAGCATCCTGAGGAATCAGCCCCAGCATTTT.

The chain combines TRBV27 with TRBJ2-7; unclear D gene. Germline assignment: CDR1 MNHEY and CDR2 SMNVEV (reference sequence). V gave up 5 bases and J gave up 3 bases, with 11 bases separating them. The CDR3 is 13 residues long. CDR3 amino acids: CASSPHESYEQYF. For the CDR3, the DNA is TGTGCCAGCAGTCCCCACGAGAGCTACGAGCAGTACTTC.

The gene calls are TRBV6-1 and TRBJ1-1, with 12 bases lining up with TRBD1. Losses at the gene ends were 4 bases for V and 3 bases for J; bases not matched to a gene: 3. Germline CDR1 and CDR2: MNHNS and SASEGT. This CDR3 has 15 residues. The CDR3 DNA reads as TGTGCCAGCAGTGGGGACAGGGGGCTTTACACTGAAGCTTTCTTT. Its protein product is CASSGDRGLYTEAFF.

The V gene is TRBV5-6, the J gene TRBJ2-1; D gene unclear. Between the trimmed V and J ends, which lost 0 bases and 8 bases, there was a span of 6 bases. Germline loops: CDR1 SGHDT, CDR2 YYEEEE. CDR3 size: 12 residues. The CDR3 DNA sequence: TGTGCCAGCAGCTTGGGAGGTTATGAGCAGTTCTTC. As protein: CASSLGGYEQFF.

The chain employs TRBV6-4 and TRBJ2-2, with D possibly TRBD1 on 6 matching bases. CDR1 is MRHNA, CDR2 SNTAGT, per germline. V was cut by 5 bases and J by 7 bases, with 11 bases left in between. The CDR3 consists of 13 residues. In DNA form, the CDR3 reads TGTGCCAGCAGTCTTGACAGGAGCGGGGAGCTGTTTTTT. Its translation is CASSLDRSGELFF.

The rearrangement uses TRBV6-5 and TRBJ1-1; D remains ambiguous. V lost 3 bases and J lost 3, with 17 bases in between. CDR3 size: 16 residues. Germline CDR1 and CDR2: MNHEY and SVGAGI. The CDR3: CASSYGVSPVDTEAFF. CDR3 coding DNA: TGTGCCAGCAGTTATGGAGTTAGTCCGGTGGACACTGAAGCTTTCTTT.

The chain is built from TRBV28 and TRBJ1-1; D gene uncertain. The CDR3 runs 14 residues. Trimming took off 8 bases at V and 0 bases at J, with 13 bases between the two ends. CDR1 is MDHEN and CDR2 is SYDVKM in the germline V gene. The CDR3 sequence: CASAPRPLNTEAFF. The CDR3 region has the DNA TGTGCCAGCGCCCCTCGGCCGCTGAACACTGAAGCTTTCTTT.

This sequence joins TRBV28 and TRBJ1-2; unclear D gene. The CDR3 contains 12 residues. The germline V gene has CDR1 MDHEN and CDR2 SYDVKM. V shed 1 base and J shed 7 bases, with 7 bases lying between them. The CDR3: CASSLYRSGYTF. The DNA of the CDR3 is TGTGCCAGCAGTTTATATAGGAGTGGCTACACCTTC.

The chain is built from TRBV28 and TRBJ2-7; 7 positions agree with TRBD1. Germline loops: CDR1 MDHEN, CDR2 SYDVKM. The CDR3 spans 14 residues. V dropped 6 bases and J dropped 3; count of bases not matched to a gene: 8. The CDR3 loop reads CASRAGTESYEQYF. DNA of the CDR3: TGTGCCAGCAGAGCCGGGACAGAGAGCTACGAGCAGTACTTC.

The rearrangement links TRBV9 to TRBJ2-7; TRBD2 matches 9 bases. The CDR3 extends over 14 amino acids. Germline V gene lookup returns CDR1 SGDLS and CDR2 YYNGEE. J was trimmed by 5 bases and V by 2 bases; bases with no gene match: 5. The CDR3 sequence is CASSVSGSFDEQYF. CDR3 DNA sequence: TGTGCCAGCAGCGTTAGCGGGAGCTTCGACGAGCAGTACTTC.

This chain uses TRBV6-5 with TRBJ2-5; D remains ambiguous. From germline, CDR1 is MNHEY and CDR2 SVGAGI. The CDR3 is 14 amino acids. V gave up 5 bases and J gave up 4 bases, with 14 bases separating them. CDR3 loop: CASSALTRIETQYF. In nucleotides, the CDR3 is TGTGCCAGCAGTGCCCTCACGAGGATAGAGACCCAGTACTTC.

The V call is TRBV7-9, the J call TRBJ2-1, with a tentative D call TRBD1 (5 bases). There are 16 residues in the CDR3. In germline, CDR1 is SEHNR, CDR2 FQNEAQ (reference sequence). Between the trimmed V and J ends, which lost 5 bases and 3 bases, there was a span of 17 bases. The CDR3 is CASSPSRTPIYNEQFF. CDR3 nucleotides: TGTGCCAGCAGCCCCAGCCGGACACCAATCTACAATGAGCAGTTCTTC.

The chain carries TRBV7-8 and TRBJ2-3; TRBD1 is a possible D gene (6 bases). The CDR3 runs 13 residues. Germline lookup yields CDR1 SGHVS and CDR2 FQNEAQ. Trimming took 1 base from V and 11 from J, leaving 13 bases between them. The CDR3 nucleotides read TGTGCCAGCAGCTTAGAGAACCGGGACAAGCAGTATTTT. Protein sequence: CASSLENRDKQYF.

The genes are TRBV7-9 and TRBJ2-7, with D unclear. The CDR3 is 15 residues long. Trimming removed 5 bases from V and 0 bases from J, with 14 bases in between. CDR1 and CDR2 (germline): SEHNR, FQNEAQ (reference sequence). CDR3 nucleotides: TGTGCCAGCAGCCACCGTGTCTCCAGCTCCTACGAGCAGTACTTC. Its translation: CASSHRVSSSYEQYF.

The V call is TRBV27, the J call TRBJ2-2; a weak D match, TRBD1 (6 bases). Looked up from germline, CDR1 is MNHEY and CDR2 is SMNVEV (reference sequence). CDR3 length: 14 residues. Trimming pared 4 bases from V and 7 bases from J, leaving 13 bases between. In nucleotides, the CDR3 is TGTGCCAGCAGTTACCGAGGGGGAAACGGGGAGCTGTTTTTT. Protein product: CASSYRGGNGELFF.

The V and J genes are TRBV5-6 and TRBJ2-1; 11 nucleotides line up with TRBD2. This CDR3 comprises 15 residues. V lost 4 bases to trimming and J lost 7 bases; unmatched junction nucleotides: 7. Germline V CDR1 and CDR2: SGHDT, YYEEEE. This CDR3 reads CASSRGTSGGNEQFF. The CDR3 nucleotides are TGTGCCAGCAGCCGCGGGACTAGCGGCGGAAATGAGCAGTTCTTC. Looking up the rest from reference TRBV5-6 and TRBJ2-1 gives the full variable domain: DAGVTQSPTHLIKTRGQQVTLRCSPKSGHDTVSWYQQALGQGPQFIFQYYEEEERQRGNFPDRFSGHQFPNYSSELNVNALLLGDSALYLCASSRGTSGGNEQFFGPGTRLTVL.

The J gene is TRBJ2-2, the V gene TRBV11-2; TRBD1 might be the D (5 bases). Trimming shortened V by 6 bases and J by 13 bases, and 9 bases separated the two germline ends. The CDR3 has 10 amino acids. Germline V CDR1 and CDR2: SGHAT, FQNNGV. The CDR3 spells CASRTARLFF. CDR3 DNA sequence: TGTGCCAGCAGGACAGCGCGGCTGTTTTTT.

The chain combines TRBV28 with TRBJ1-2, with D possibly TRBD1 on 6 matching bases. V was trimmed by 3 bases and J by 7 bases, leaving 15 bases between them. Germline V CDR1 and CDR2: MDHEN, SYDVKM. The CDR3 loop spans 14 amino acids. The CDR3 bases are TGTGCCAGCAGTTTGAGGATTTTAGGGGGTGGCTACACCTTC. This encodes CASSLRILGGGYTF.

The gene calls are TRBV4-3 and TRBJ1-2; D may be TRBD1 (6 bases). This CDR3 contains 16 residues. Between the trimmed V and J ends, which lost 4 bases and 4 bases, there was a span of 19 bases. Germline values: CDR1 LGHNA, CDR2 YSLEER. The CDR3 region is CASSPTEGGYLYGYTF. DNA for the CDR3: TGCGCCAGCAGCCCTACAGAGGGGGGGTACCTCTATGGCTACACCTTC.

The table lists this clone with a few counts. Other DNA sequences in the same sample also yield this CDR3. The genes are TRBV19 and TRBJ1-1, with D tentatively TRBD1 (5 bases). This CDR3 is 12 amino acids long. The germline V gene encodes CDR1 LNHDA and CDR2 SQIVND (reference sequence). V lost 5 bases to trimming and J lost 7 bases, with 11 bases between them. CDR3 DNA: TGTGCCAGTAGTCACCGGGACGGTGAAGCTTTCTTT. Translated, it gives CASSHRDGEAFF.

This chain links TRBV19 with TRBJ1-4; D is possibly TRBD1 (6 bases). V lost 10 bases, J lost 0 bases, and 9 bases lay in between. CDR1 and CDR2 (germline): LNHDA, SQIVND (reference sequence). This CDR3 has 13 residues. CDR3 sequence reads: CANRVATNEKLFF. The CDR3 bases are TGTGCCAACAGGGTTGCAACTAATGAAAAACTGTTTTTT.

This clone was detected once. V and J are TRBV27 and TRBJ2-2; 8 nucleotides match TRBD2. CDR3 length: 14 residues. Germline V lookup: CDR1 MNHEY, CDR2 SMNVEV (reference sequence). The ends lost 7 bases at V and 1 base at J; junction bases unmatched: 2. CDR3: CASTTSGNTGELFF. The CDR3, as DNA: TGTGCCAGCACCACTAGCGGGAACACCGGGGAGCTGTTTTTT.

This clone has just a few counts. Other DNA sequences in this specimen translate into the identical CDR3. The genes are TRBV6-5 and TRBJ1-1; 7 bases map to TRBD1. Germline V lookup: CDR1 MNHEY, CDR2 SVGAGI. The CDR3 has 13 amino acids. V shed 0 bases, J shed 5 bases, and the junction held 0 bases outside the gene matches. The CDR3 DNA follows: TGTGCCAGCAGTTACTCGGACAGGACTGAAGCTTTCTTT. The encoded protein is CASSYSDRTEAFF.

CDR3 nucleotide sequence: TGTGCCAGCAGTTTAGTGGGGTCCGCAGATACGCAGTATTTT. As protein: CASSLVGSADTQYF. This chain links TRBV28 with TRBJ2-3; D remains unclear. The CDR3 spans 14 residues. Trimming cost V 2 bases and J 4 bases, with 10 bases left between them. Germline loops: CDR1 MDHEN, CDR2 SYDVKM.

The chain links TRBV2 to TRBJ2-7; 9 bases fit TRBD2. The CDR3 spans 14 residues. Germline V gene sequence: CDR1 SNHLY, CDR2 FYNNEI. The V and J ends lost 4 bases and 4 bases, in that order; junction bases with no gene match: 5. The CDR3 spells CASSGREGTYEQYF. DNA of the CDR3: TGTGCCAGCAGTGGGCGGGAGGGCACGTACGAGCAGTACTTC.

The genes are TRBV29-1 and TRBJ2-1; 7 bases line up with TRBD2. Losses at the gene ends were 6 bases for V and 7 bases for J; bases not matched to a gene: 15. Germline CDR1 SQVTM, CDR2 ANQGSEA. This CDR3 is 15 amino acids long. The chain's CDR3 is CSVAKGSGTGNEQFF. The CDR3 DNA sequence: TGCAGCGTGGCCAAGGGGAGCGGGACGGGAAATGAGCAGTTCTTC.

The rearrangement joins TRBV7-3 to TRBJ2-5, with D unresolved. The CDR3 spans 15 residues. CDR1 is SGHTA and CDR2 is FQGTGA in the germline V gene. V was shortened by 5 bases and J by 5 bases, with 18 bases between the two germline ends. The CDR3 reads CASSTTPSRMETQYF. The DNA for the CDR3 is TGTGCCAGCAGCACCACACCATCTAGGATGGAGACCCAGTACTTC.

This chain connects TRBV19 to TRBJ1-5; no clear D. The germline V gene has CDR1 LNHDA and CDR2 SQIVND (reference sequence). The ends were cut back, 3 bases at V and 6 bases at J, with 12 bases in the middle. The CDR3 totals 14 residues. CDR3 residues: CASSMFQESQPQHF. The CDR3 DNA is TGTGCCAGTAGTATGTTTCAGGAGAGTCAGCCCCAGCATTTT.

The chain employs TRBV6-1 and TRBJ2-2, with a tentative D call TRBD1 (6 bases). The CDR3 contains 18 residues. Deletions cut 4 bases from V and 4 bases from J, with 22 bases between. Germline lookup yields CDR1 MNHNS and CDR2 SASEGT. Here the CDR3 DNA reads TGTGCCAGCAGTGCTGACCCGGTGGGGGCGTGGGGCACCGGGGAGCTGTTTTTT. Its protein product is CASSADPVGAWGTGELFF.